This T cell receptor (beta chain) was observed in a study of blood T cell repertoires in COVID-19. Study-wide context: The samples span acute and convalescent COVID-19 from the United States, Italy and Spain. In each case, the material was cDNA or gDNA derived from T cells, B-cell-depleted T cells, or PBMCs.

CDR3 length: 14 amino acids. Germline V gene data show CDR1 as SGHTA and CDR2 as FQGNSA. V lost 6 bases, J lost 8 bases, and 10 bases stayed unmatched. Authors' processing steps: By means of reference gene primer amplification, nucleated cell counts were estimated. Sequencing was performed with immunoSEQ multiplex PCR; in TCRdb, only in-frame clones are kept and a portion is missing. For V, J and clone size, that table is used; D and trimming come from the DNA. The sample has approximately 210,000 clones; around 82% are singletons. This clone turned up a few times. The sequence was collected from a woman aged 35 to 49 with acute or convalescent COVID-19. Sequencing was done on a sample of peripheral blood. This sequence joins TRBV7-2 and TRBJ1-2; 9 bases are a match to TRBD1. CDR3 protein: CASSTGGALGGYTF. DNA of the CDR3: TGTGCCAGCAGTACAGGGGGCGCCCTGGGCGGCTACACCTTC.